This T cell receptor (beta chain) was identified during a study of cytomegalovirus exposure and HLA in healthy donors. Study observations and caveats: Indistinguishability led to the exclusion of some V segments, TRBV6-2 and TRBV6-3 included.

Germline trimming cut 6 bases from V and 6 bases from J; bases unmatched to any gene: 11. CDR1 is MNHNS, CDR2 SASEGT, per germline. CDR3 size: 15 residues. Primers: 60 Vbeta forward and 13 Jbeta reverse. The repertoire was sequenced with immunoSEQ multiplex PCR; TCRdb's copy has only in-frame clones and lacks some. The sample lists 150,000 to 250,000 clones, 85% seen once, with about 2% in the top ten. About this clone itself: Its antigen is as yet unknown.

The rearrangement links TRBV6-1 to TRBJ1-5; TRBD1 aligns across 7 bases. What was sequenced was PBMCs. The sequence was obtained from a woman in her 50s in good health and CMV-seronegative. The CDR3 spells CASSPGLQGGQPQHF. DNA of the CDR3: TGTGCCAGCAGCCCGGGGCTGCAGGGGGGTCAGCCCCAGCATTTT.